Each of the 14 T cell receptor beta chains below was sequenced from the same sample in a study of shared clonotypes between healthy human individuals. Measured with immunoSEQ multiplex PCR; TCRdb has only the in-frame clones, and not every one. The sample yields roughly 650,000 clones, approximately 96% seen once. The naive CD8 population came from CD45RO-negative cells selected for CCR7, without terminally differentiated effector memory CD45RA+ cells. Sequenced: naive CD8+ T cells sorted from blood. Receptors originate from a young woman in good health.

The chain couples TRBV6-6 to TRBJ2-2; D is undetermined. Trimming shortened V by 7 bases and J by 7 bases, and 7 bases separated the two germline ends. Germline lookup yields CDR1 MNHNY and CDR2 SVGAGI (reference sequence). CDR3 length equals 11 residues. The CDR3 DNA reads TGTGCCAGCACTATGAACGGGGAGCTGTTTTTT. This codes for CASTMNGELFF.

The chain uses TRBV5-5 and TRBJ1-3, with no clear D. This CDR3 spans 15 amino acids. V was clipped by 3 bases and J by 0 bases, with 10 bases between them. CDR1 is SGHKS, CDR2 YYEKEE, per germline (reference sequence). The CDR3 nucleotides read TGTGCCAGCAGCTACGATGTCCTCTCTGGAAACACCATATATTTT. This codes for CASSYDVLSGNTIYF. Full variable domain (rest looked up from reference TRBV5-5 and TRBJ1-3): DAGVTQSPTHLIKTRGQQVTLRCSPISGHKSVSWYQQVLGQGPQFIFQYYEKEERGRGNFPDRFSARQFPNYSSELNVNALLLGDSALYLCASSYDVLSGNTIYFGEGSWLTVV.

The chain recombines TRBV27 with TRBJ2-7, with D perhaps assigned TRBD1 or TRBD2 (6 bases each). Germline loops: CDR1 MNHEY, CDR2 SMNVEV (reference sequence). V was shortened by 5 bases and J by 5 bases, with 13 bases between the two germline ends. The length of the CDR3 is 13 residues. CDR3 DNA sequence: TGTGCCAGCAGTGACCGGGGGCACGACGAGCAGTACTTC. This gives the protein CASSDRGHDEQYF.

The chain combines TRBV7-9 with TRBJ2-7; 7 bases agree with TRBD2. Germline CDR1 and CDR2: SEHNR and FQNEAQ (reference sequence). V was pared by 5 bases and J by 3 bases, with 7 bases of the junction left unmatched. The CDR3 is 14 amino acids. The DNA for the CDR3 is TGTGCCAGCAGCCCGGGAGGTAGCGGCTACGAGCAGTACTTC. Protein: CASSPGGSGYEQYF. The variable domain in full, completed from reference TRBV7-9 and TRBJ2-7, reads DTGVSQNPRHKITKRGQNVTFRCDPISEHNRLYWYRQTLGQGPEFLTYFQNEAQLEKSRLLSDRFSAERPKGSFSTLEIQRTEQGDSAMYLCASSPGGSGYEQYFGPGTRLTVT.

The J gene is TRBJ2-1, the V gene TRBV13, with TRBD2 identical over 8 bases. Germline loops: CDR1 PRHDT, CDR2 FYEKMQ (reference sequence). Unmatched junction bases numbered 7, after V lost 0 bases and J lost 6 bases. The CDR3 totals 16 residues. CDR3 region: CASSLGRSGSSNEQFF. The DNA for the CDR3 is TGTGCCAGCAGCTTAGGCCGGAGCGGGAGCAGCAATGAGCAGTTCTTC.

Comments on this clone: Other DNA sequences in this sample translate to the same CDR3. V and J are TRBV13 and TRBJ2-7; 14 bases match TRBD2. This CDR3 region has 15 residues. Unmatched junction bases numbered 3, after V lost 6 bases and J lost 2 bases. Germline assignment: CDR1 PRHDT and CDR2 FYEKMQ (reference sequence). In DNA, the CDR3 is TGTGCCAGCAGTTCGACTAGCGGGAGGGCCTACGAGCAGTACTTC. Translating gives CASSSTSGRAYEQYF.

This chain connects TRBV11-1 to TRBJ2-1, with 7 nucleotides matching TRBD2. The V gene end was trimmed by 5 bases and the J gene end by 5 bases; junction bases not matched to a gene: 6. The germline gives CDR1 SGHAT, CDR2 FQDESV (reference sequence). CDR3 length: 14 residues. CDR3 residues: CASSAGLGDNEQFF. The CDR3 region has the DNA TGTGCCAGCAGCGCTGGACTAGGGGACAATGAGCAGTTCTTC.

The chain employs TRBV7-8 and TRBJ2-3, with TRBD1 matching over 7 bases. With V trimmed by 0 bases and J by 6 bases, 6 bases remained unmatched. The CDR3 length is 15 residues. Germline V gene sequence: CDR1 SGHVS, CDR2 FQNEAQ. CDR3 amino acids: CASSLAQGGRDTQYF. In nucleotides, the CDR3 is TGTGCCAGCAGCTTAGCCCAAGGGGGCCGGGATACGCAGTATTTT.

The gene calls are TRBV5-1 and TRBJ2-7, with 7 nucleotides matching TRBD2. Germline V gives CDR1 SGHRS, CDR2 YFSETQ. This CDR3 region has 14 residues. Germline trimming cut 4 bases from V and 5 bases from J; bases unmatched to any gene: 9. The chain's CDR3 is CASSAGLHPDEQYF. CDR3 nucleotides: TGCGCCAGCAGCGCGGGACTACACCCGGACGAGCAGTACTTC.

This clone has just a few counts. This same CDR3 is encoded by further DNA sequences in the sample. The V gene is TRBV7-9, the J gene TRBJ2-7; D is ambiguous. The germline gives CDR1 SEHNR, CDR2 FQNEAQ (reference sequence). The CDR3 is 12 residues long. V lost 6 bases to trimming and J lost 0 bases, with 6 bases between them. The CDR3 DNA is TGTGCCAGCAGTCAAGGCTCCTACGAGCAGTACTTC. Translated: CASSQGSYEQYF. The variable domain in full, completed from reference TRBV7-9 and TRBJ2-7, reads DTGVSQNPRHKITKRGQNVTFRCDPISEHNRLYWYRQTLGQGPEFLTYFQNEAQLEKSRLLSDRFSAERPKGSFSTLEIQRTEQGDSAMYLCASSQGSYEQYFGPGTRLTVT.

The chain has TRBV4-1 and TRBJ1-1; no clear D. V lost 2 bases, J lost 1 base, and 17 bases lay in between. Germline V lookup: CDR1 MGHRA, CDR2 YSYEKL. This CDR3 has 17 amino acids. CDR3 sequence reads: CASSQSSLGGTNTEAFF. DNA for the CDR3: TGCGCCAGCAGCCAAAGTTCCCTAGGTGGCACGAACACTGAAGCTTTCTTT.

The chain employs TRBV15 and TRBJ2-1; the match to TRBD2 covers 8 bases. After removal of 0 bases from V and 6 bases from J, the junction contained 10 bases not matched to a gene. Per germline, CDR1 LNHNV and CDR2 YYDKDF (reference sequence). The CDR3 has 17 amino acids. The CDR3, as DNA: TGTGCCACCAGCAGAGACCGACCTGGGACTAGGGGCAATGAGCAGTTCTTC. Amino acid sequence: CATSRDRPGTRGNEQFF.

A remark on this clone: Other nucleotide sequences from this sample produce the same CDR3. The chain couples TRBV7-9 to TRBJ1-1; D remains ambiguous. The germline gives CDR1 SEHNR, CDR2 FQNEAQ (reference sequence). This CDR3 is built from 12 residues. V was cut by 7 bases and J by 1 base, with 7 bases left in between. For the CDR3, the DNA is TGTGCCAGCACTGGCTCGAACACTGAAGCTTTCTTT. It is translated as CASTGSNTEAFF. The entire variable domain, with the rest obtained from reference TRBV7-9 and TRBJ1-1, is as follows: DTGVSQNPRHKITKRGQNVTFRCDPISEHNRLYWYRQTLGQGPEFLTYFQNEAQLEKSRLLSDRFSAERPKGSFSTLEIQRTEQGDSAMYLCASTGSNTEAFFGQGTRLTVV.

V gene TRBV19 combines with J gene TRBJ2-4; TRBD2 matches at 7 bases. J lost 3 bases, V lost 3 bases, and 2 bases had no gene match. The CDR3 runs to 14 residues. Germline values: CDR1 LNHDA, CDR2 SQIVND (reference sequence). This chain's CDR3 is CASSIRDYKNIQYF. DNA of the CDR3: TGTGCCAGTAGTATCCGGGACTACAAAAACATTCAGTACTTC.